These T cell receptor beta chains were read from a single sample in a study of T cells expressing NK-cell markers. TCRdb re-called the 5' RACE reads; one entry per CDR3 protein, DNA not given. Listed are fewer than 550,000 distinct CDR3 sequences; approximately 1.4% falls within the top ten. The sequencing input was blood T cells: a sorted CD56 or NKG2C T cell subset, CD4+ or CD8+ T cells, or bulk PBMC T cells (not recorded which). All receptors derive from a woman between 50 and 59 years old in good health. Each CDR3 is given with its conserved first and last residue.

V gene: TRBV4-2; J gene: TRBJ2-5; CDR3 protein: CASSQEYRSIGSQETQYF
V gene: TRBV2; J gene: TRBJ2-1; CDR3 protein: CASSLQQLALYNEQFF
V gene: TRBV9; J gene: TRBJ2-1; CDR3 protein: CASSRGTRHNEQFF
V gene: TRBV20-1; J gene: TRBJ2-3; CDR3 protein: CSATPGLRYTDTQYF
V gene: TRBV12-5; J gene: TRBJ1-5; CDR3 protein: CASGLVPPGLSNQPQHF
V gene: TRBV11-3; J gene: TRBJ2-1; CDR3 protein: CASSLEGSNEQFF
V gene: TRBV20-1; J gene: TRBJ2-1; CDR3 protein: CSAYRTSGSRREQFF
V gene: TRBV12-3/TRBV12-4; J gene: TRBJ2-1; CDR3 protein: CASSLGGAGLYNEQFF
V gene: TRBV12-3/TRBV12-4; J gene: TRBJ2-1; CDR3 protein: CASSFSGNEQFF
V gene: TRBV12-3/TRBV12-4; J gene: TRBJ2-3; CDR3 protein: CANGGGSTDTQYF
V gene: TRBV14; J gene: TRBJ2-3; CDR3 protein: CASSQLRWGTDTQYF
V gene: TRBV5-5; J gene: TRBJ2-5; CDR3 protein: CASSYNWTPLGTQYF
V gene: TRBV2; J gene: TRBJ1-2; CDR3 protein: CASSDSRDPSGYTF
V gene: TRBV18; J gene: TRBJ1-1; CDR3 protein: CASSRGQLTMNTEAFF
V gene: TRBV7-2; J gene: TRBJ2-1; CDR3 protein: CASSPHPESSSYNEQFF
V gene: TRBV7-8; J gene: TRBJ1-5; CDR3 protein: CASSLVLESNQPQHF
V gene: TRBV5-1; J gene: TRBJ1-4; CDR3 protein: CASSLVGTGGEKLFF
V gene: TRBV12-3/TRBV12-4; J gene: TRBJ1-2; CDR3 protein: CASSSPVSYTF
V gene: TRBV20-1; J gene: TRBJ2-3; CDR3 protein: CSARPAGLPHTQYF
V gene: TRBV29-1; J gene: TRBJ1-1; CDR3 protein: CSTIKTGNTEAFF
V gene: TRBV5-5; J gene: TRBJ2-5; CDR3 protein: CASSFSGQGGETQYF
V gene: TRBV24-1; J gene: TRBJ2-1; CDR3 protein: CATSDFLGDKQFF
V gene: TRBV10-2; J gene: TRBJ2-3; CDR3 protein: CASSESGPPFTDTQYF
V gene: TRBV7-9; J gene: TRBJ2-4; CDR3 protein: CASGPRDSYRNIQYF
V gene: TRBV4-1; J gene: TRBJ1-2; CDR3 protein: CASSHLDRGGGYTF
V gene: TRBV5-1; J gene: TRBJ2-4; CDR3 protein: CASSVREEGKNIQYF
V gene: TRBV9; J gene: TRBJ1-2; CDR3 protein: CASSVGTETFYGYTF
V gene: TRBV11-1; J gene: TRBJ2-1; CDR3 protein: CASRPWEAGVYNEQFF
V gene: TRBV5-1; J gene: TRBJ1-4; CDR3 protein: CASSWADSGEKLFF
V gene: TRBV12-5; J gene: TRBJ1-2; CDR3 protein: CASGLGGGYTF
V gene: TRBV24-1; J gene: TRBJ1-5; CDR3 protein: CATSDSVHGGNQPQHF
V gene: TRBV29-1; J gene: TRBJ1-1; CDR3 protein: CSVHQGVGSEAFF
V gene: TRBV24-1; J gene: TRBJ2-1; CDR3 protein: CATSGPSAQFF
V gene: TRBV20-1; J gene: TRBJ2-1; CDR3 protein: CSARGTSGAIYNEQFF
V gene: TRBV15; J gene: TRBJ2-1; CDR3 protein: CATSRTNRGSYNEQFF
V gene: TRBV12-3/TRBV12-4; J gene: TRBJ2-7; CDR3 protein: CASSGTTGGEQYF
V gene: TRBV5-1; J gene: TRBJ2-7; CDR3 protein: CASSEQGDYEQYF
V gene: TRBV18; J gene: TRBJ2-7; CDR3 protein: CASSPARTPYEQYF
V gene: TRBV12-3/TRBV12-4; J gene: TRBJ2-2; CDR3 protein: CASKDGNTGELFF
V gene: TRBV2; J gene: TRBJ2-3; CDR3 protein: CASRAGGPTDTQYF
V gene: TRBV6-5; J gene: TRBJ2-5; CDR3 protein: CASSYGGRETQYF
V gene: TRBV5-5; J gene: TRBJ2-2; CDR3 protein: CASSWGLAADTGELFF
V gene: TRBV21-1; J gene: TRBJ2-6; CDR3 protein: CASSKEQGPPREGANVLTF
V gene: TRBV6-5; J gene: TRBJ2-7; CDR3 protein: CASSYGSFSEQYF
V gene: TRBV5-1; J gene: TRBJ1-3; CDR3 protein: CASSLVGDTGNTIYF
V gene: TRBV18; J gene: TRBJ1-6; CDR3 protein: CASSPPLGPSVGSPLHF
V gene: TRBV29-1; J gene: TRBJ2-5; CDR3 protein: CSVVQATETQYF
V gene: TRBV5-6; J gene: TRBJ2-1; CDR3 protein: CASSLAARRFF
V gene: TRBV28; J gene: TRBJ2-5; CDR3 protein: CASSLPGVGETQYF
V gene: TRBV5-1; J gene: TRBJ2-3; CDR3 protein: CASSHGQGRADTQYF
V gene: TRBV3-1; J gene: TRBJ2-3; CDR3 protein: CASSQRVLAGSTDTQYF
V gene: TRBV10-3; J gene: TRBJ2-2; CDR3 protein: CAIRRQGVGNTGELFF